A single sample is the source of the 5 T cell receptor beta chains below, sequenced in a study of cytomegalovirus exposure and HLA in healthy donors. Researchers ran the PCR with 60 Vbeta and 13 Jbeta primers. The table came from immunoSEQ multiplex PCR; TCRdb's copy has only in-frame clones and leaves some out. The table records 100,000 to 150,000 clones, roughly 70% of them present only once. The sequenced sample consisted of PBMCs. The receptors originated from a young man in good health and CMV-seronegative.

Only one count was recorded for this clone. The chain joins TRBV28 to TRBJ1-1; 8 positions match TRBD1. This CDR3 comprises 18 residues. V was pared by 6 bases and J by 3 bases, with 18 bases of the junction left unmatched. The germline CDR1 and CDR2 sequences are MDHEN and SYDVKM. In nucleotides, the CDR3 is TGTGCCAGCAGCGGACCCAGGGGGCGAAGGGGTAGGTACACTGAAGCTTTCTTT. Protein product: CASSGPRGRRGRYTEAFF.

This chain uses TRBV18 with TRBJ1-5, with 11 bases matching TRBD1. Germline V gene data show CDR1 as KGHSH and CDR2 as LQKENI. The CDR3 is made up of 16 amino acids. Trimming cost V 3 bases and J 2 bases; bases outside gene matches: 3. In DNA, the CDR3 is TGTGCCAGCTCACCGAGGACAGGGGGCGGCAATCAGCCCCAGCATTTT. It is translated as CASSPRTGGGNQPQHF.

The V gene is TRBV30, the J gene TRBJ2-5; a possible D gene is TRBD1 (6 bases). The CDR3 sequence is 15 residues long. V lost 1 base to trimming and J lost 5 bases, with 17 bases between them. The germline CDR1 and CDR2 sequences are GTSNPN and SVGIG (reference sequence). The CDR3 sequence: CAWSGTQGSTETQYF. CDR3 nucleotide sequence: TGTGCCTGGAGTGGAACACAGGGTAGTACGGAGACCCAGTACTTC.

The J gene is TRBJ2-6, the V gene TRBV6-1; 8 bases align to TRBD2. CDR1 and CDR2 from the germline V gene are MNHNS and SASEGT. The CDR3 totals 17 residues. V shed 4 bases and J 2 bases; nucleotides not matched to a gene: 7. CDR3 residues: CASSGPRGGAGANVLTF. The CDR3 DNA reads TGTGCCAGCAGTGGACCCCGGGGGGGGGCTGGGGCCAACGTCCTGACTTTC.

The rearrangement joins TRBV10-1 to TRBJ1-2; tentative D call: TRBD1 (6 bases). CDR3 length: 14 amino acids. The germline CDR1 and CDR2 sequences are WNHNN and SYGVQD (reference sequence). V lost 10 bases and J 8 bases, leaving 23 bases between the germline ends. CDR3 amino acids: CATLRDRIYLGYTF. The DNA of the CDR3 is TGCGCCACCTTACGCGACAGGATTTATTTGGGCTACACCTTC.